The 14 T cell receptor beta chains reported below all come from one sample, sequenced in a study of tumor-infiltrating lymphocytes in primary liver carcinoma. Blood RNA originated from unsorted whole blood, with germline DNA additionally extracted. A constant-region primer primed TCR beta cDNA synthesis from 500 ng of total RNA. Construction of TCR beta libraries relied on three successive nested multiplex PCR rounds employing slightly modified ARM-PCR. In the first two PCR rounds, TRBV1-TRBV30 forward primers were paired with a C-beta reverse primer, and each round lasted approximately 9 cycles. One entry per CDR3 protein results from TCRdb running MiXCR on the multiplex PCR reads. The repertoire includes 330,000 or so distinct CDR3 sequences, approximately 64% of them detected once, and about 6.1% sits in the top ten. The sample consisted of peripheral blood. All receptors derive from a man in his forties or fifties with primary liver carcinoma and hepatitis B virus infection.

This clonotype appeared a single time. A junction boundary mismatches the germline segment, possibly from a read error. This CDR3 reads CASTSSSGVNVLTF. The CDR3 nucleotides are TGTGCCAGCACGTCCTCCTCTGGGGTCAACGTCCTCACTTTC. The chain uses TRBV11-2 and TRBJ2-6; D remains unclear. This CDR3 comprises 14 residues. CDR1 is SGHAT and CDR2 is FQNNGV in the germline V gene.

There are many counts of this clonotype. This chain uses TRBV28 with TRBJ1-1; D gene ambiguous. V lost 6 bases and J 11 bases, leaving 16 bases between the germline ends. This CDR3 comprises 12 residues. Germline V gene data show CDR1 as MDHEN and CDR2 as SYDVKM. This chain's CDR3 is CASRPDTLGAFF. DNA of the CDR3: TGTGCCAGCAGACCCGACACTCTCGGGGCTTTCTTT.

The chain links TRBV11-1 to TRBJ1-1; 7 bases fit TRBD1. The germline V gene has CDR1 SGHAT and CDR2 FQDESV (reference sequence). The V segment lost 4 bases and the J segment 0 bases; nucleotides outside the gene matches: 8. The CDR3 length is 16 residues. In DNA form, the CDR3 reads TGTGCCAGCAGCTCACAAGAGGGGGCTATGAACACTGAAGCTTTCTTT. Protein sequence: CASSSQEGAMNTEAFF.

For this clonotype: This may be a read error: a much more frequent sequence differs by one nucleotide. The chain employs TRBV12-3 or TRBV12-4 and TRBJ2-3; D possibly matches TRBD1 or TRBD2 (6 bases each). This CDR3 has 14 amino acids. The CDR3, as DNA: TGTGCCAGCGGAACCGGGGGCGACACAGGTACGCAGTATTTT. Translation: CASGTGGDTGTQYF.

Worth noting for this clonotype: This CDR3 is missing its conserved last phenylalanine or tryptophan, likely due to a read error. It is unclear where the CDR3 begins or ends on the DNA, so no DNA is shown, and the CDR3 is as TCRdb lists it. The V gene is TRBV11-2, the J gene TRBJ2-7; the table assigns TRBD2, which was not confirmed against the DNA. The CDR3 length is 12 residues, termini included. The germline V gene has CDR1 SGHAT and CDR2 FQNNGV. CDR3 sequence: CASSLLNFGPAL.

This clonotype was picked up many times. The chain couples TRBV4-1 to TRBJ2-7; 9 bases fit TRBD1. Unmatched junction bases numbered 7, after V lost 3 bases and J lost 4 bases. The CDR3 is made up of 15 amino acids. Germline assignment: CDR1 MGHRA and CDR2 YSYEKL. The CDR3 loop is CASSQEYRGRYEQYF. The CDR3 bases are TGCGCCAGCAGCCAGGAATACAGGGGGCGGTACGAGCAGTACTTC.

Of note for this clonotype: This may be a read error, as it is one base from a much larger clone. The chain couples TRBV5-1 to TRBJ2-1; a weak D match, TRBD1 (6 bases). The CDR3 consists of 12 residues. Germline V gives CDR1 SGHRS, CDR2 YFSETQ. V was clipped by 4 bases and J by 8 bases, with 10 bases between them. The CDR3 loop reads CASSQGHDEQFF. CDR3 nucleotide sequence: TGCGCCAGCAGCCAGGGACACGATGAGCAGTTCTTC.

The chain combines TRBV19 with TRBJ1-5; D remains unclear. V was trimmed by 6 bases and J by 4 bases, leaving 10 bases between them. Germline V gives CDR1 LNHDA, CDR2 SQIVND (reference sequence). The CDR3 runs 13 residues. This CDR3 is CASSPSVNQPQHF. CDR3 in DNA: TGTGCCAGTAGCCCTTCCGTGAATCAGCCCCAGCATTTT.

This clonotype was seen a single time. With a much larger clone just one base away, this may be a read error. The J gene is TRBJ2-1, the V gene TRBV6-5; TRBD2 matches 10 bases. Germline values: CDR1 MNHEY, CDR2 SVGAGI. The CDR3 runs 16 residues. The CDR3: CACSQTSSGSYNEQFF. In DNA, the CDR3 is TGTGCCTGCAGTCAAACATCTAGCGGGAGTTACAATGAGCAGTTCTTC.

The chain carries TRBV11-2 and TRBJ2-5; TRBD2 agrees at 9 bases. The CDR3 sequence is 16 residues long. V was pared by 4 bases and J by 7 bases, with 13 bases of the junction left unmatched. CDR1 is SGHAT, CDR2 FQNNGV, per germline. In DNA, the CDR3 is TGTGCCAGCAGCTCTACTTGCGGGAGGGTCGCGGGGACCCAGTACTTC. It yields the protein CASSSTCGRVAGTQYF.

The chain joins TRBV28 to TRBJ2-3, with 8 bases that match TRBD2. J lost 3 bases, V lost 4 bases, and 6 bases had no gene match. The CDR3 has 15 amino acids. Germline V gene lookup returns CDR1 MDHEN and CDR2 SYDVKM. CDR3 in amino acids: CASSSTSARTDTQYF. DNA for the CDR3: TGTGCCAGCAGTTCGACTAGCGCTAGGACAGATACGCAGTATTTT.

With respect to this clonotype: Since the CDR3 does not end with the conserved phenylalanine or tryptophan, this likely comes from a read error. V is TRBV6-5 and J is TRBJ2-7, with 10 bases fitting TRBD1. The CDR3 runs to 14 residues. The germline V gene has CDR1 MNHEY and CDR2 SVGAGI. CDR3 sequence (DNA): TGTGGCAGCAGTCACCGGGACAGGGGTGACGAGCAGTACCTC. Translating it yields CGSSHRDRGDEQYL.

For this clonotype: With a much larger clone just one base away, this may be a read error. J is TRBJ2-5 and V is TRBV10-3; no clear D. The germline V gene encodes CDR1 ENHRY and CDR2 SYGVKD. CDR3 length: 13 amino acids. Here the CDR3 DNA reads TGTGCCATCAGTCCGGGCGGTGGAGAGACCCTGTACTTC. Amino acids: CAISPGGGETLYF.

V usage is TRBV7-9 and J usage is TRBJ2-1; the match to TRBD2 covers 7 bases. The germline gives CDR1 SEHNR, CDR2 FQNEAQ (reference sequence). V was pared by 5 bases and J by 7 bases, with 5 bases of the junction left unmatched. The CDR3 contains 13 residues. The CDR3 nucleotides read TGTGCCAGCAGCCACCGGGGGGAGAATGAGCAGTTCTTC. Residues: CASSHRGENEQFF.